Here is one TCR beta chain with its context. The source of the sample is a study of blood T cell repertoires in COVID-19. Authors' methods: Estimation of nucleated cell counts was performed using reference gene primer amplification. This table comes from immunoSEQ multiplex PCR, and its TCRdb copy is limited to in-frame clones, with some not included. V and J calls and clone size are as listed in that table; D and trimming were resolved from the DNA. Of roughly 86,000 clones in the sample, 80% to 85% were seen once. This CDR3 comprises 13 residues. The germline V gene has CDR1 MNHEY and CDR2 SMNVEV (reference sequence). Trimming removed 3 bases at V and 8 bases at J, with 13 bases between.

V is TRBV27 and J is TRBJ1-2; possible D gene TRBD1, 5 bases. The origin of this receptor is a man aged 55 to 70 with acute or convalescent COVID-19. Sequences were obtained from peripheral blood. The CDR3 protein is CASSFSGQYGYTF. The CDR3 DNA sequence: TGTGCCAGCAGTTTTTCAGGGCAGTACGGCTACACCTTC.